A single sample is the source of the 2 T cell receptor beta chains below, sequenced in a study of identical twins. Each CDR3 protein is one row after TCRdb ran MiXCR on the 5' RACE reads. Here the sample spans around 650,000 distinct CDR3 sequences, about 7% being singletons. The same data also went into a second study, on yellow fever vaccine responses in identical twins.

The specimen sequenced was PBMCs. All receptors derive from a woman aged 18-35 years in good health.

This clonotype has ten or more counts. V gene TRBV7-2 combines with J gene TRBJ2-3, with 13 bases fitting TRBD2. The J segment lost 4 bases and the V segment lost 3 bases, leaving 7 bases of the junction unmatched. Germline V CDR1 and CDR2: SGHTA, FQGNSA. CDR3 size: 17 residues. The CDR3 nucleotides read TGTGCCAGCAGCTTGGGACTAGCGGGGTCCGGTCCAGATACGCAGTATTTT. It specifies CASSLGLAGSGPDTQYF.

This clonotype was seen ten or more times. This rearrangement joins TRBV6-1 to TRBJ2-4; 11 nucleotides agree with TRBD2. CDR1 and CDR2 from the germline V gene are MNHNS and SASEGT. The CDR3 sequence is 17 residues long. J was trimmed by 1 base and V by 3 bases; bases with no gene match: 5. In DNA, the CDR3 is TGTGCCAGCAGTGACCCTAGCGGGAGGTGGGCCAAAAACATTCAGTACTTC. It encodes CASSDPSGRWAKNIQYF.